This record looks at one T cell receptor (beta chain) sequence and its context. Its specificity is not known. The sample comes from a study of cytomegalovirus exposure and HLA in healthy donors. PCR employed 60 Vbeta and 13 Jbeta primers. Libraries were prepared by immunoSEQ multiplex PCR; TCRdb keeps only in-frame clonotypes and omits some of them. Here the sample spans more than 150,000 clones, approximately 85% being singletons. The study, taken as a whole, reports: In terms of immune exposure information, only CMV serostatus was available. The productive fraction for most TCR beta V segments was about 87% or about 30% in an earlier analysis.

The ends lost 3 bases at V and 1 base at J; junction bases unmatched: 4. Germline V gene data show CDR1 as MGHRA and CDR2 as YSYEKL. This CDR3 has 16 residues. Unrecorded immune exposures were likely, despite nominal health at sampling. The chain employs TRBV4-1 and TRBJ2-2; 8 nucleotides match TRBD1. The sample consisted of PBMCs. The sequence derives from a girl aged 10 to 17 in good health and CMV-seropositive. The CDR3 region is CASSQTGTGNTGELFF. In nucleotides, the CDR3 is TGCGCCAGCAGCCAGACCGGGACAGGGAACACCGGGGAGCTGTTTTTT.